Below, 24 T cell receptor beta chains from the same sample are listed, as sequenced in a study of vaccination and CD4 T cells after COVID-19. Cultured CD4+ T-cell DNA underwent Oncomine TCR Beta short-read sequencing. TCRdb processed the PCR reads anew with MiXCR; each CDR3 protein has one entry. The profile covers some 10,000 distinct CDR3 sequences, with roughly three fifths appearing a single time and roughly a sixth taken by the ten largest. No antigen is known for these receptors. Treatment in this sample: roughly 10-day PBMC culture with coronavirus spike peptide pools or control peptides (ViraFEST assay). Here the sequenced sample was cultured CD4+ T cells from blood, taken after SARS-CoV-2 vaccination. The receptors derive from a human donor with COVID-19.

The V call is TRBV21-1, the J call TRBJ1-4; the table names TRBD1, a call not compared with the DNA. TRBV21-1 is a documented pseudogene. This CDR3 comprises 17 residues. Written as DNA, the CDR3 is TGTGCCAGCAGCCCGGACAGAGCCAAATCCTCTACTGAAAAACTGTTTTTT. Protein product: CASSPDRAKSSTEKLFF.

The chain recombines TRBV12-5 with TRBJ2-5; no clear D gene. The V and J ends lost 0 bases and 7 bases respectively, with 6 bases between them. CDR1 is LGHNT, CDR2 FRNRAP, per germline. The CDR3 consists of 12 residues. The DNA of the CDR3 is TGTGCTAGTGGTTTGGTAGGAAGGACCCAGTACTTC. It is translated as CASGLVGRTQYF.

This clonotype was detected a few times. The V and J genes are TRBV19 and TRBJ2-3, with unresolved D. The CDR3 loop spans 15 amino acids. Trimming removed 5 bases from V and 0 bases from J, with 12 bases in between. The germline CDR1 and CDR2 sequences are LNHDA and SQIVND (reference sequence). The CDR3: CASSSTRSSTDTQYF. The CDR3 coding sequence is TGTGCCAGTAGTTCTACTCGATCTAGCACAGATACGCAGTATTTT.

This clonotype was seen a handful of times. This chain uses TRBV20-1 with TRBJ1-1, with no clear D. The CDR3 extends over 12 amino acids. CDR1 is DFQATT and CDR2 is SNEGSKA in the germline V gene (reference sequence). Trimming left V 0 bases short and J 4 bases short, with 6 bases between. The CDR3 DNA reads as TGCAGTGCTAGAGATCGGGGCACTGAAGCTTTCTTT. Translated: CSARDRGTEAFF.

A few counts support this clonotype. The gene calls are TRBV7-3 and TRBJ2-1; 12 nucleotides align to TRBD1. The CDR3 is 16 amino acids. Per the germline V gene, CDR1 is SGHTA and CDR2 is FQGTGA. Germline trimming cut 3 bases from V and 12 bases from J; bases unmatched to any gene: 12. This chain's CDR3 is CASSFTGTGGLQGQFF. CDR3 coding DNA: TGTGCCAGCAGCTTCACCGGGACAGGGGGCCTTCAGGGGCAGTTCTTC.

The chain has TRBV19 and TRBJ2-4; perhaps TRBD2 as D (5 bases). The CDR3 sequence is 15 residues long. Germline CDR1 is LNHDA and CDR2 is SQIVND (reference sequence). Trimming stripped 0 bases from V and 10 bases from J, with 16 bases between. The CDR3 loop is CASSIDQPGSGIQYF. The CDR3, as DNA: TGTGCCAGTAGTATAGATCAACCCGGGTCGGGGATTCAGTACTTC.

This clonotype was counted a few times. DNA for the CDR3: TGCAGTGCTCACAGGGGGCGAAGTAATTCACCCCTCCACTTT. This gives the protein CSAHRGRSNSPLHF. The chain couples TRBV20-1 to TRBJ1-6, with 9 positions matching TRBD1. The junction had 5 bases not matched to a gene; V was cut back by 5 bases and J by 6 bases. The CDR3 has 14 amino acids. Germline CDR1 is DFQATT and CDR2 is SNEGSKA (reference sequence).

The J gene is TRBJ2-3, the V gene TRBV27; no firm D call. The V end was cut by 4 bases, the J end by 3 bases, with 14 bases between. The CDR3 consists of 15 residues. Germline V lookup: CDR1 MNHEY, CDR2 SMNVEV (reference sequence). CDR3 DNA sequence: TGTGCCAGCAGTTCGCGACGCGGCGTTACAGATACGCAGTATTTT. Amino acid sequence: CASSSRRGVTDTQYF.

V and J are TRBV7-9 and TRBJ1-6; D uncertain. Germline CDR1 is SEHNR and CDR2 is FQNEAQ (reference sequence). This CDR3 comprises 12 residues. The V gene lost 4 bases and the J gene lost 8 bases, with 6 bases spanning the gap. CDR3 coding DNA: TGTGCCAGCAGCTGGGAGGATTCACCCCTCCACTTT. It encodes CASSWEDSPLHF.

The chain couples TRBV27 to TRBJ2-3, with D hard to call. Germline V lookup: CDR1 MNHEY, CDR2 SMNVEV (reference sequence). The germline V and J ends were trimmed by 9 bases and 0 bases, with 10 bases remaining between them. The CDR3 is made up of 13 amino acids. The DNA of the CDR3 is TGTGCCAGTGGACGCATTAGCACAGATACGCAGTATTTT. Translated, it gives CASGRISTDTQYF.

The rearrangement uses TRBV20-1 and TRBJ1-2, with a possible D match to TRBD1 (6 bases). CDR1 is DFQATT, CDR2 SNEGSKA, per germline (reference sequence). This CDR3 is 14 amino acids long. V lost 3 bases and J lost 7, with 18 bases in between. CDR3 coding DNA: TGCAGTGCTAGGCCGGACAGAGGGGGAAGTGGCTACACCTTC. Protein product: CSARPDRGGSGYTF.

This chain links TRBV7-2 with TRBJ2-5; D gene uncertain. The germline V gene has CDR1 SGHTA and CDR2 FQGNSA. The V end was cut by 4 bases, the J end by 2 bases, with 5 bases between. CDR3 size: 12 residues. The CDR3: CASSSIQETQYF. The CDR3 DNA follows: TGTGCCAGCAGCTCAATACAAGAGACCCAGTACTTC.

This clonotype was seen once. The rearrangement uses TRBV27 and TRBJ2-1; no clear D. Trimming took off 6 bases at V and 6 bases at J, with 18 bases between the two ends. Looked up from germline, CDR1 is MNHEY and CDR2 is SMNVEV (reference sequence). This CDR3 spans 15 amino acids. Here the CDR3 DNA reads TGTGCCAGCAGACTGAACCGACAAGAAGGCAATGAGCAGTTCTTC. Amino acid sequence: CASRLNRQEGNEQFF.

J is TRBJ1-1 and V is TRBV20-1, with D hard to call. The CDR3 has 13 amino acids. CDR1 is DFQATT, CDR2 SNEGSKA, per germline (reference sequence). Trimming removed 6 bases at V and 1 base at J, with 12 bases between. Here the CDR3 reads CSATSSGNTEAFF. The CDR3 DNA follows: TGCAGTGCAACCTCGTCCGGGAACACTGAAGCTTTCTTT.

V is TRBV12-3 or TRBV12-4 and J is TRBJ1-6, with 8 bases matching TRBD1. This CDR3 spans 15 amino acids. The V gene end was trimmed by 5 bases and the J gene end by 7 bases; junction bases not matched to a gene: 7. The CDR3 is CASSPGTGKNSPLHF. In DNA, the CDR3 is TGTGCCAGCAGTCCCGGGACAGGCAAGAATTCACCCCTCCACTTT.

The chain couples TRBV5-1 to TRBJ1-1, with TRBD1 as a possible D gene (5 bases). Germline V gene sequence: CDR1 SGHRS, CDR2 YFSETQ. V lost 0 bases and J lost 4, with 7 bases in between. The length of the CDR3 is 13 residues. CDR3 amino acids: CASSLGQSTEAFF. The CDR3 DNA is TGCGCCAGCAGCTTGGGACAGTCCACTGAAGCTTTCTTT.

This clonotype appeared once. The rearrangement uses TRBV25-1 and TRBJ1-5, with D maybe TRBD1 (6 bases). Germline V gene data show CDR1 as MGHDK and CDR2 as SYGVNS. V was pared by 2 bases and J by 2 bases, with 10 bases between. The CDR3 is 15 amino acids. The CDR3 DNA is TGTGCCAGCAGTGAAACCGGGGGCGGCAATCAGCCCCAGCATTTT. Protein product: CASSETGGGNQPQHF.

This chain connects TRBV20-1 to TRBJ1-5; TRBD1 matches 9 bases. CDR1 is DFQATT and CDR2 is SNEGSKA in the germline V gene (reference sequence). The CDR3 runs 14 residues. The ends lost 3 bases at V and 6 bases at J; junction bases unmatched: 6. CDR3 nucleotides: TGCAGTGCTAGGGCGGGACAGGGCGGTCAGCCCCAGCATTTT. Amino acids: CSARAGQGGQPQHF.

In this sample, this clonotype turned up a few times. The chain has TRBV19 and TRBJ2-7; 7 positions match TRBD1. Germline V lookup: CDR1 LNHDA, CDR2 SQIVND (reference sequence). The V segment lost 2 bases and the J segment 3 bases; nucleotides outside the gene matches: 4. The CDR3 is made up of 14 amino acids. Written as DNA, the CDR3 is TGTGCCAGTAGTATAAGGGGGCCTCTCTACGAGCAGTACTTC. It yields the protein CASSIRGPLYEQYF.

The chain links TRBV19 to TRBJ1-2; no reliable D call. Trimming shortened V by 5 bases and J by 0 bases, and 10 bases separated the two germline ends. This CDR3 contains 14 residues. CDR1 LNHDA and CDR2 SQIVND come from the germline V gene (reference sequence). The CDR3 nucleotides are TGTGCCAGTAGTCAACCCACTACTAACTATGGCTACACCTTC. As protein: CASSQPTTNYGYTF.

The CDR3: CASRGRPEAFF. The CDR3 region has the DNA TGTGCCAGCAGGGGGCGGCCTGAAGCTTTCTTT. The V call is TRBV28, the J call TRBJ1-1; D might be TRBD1 (5 bases). The V end lost 6 bases, the J end lost 6 bases, and 8 bases lay between the germline ends. This CDR3 has 11 amino acids. CDR1 and CDR2 (germline): MDHEN, SYDVKM.

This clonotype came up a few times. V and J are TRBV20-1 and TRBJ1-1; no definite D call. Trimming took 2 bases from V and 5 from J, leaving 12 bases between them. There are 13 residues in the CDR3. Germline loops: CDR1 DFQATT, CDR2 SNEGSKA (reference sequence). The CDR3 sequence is CSARPTFGTEAFF. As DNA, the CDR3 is TGCAGTGCTAGACCAACCTTTGGGACTGAAGCTTTCTTT.

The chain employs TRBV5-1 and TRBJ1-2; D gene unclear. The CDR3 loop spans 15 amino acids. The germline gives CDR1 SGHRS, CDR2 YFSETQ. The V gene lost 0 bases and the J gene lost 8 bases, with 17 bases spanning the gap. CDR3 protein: CASSLDGLSPSGYTF. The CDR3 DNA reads TGCGCCAGCAGCTTGGATGGACTTTCCCCTAGCGGCTACACCTTC.

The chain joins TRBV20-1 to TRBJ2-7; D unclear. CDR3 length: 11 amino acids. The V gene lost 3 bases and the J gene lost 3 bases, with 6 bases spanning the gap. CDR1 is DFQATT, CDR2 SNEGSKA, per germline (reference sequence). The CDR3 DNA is TGCAGTGCTAGGTCCAACTACGAGCAGTACTTC. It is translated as CSARSNYEQYF.